This T cell receptor beta chain is drawn from a study of T-cell reconstitution after alpha-beta-depleted transplantation in children. General study findings and limits: After one year, T-cell counts and TCRbeta diversity mostly came from new T cells.

As concerns this clonotype: No antigen is known for it.

This sample's TCRbeta library carried unique molecular identifier barcodes. TCRdb re-called the PCR reads through MiXCR, storing one row per CDR3 protein. The sample includes fewer than 700,000 distinct CDR3 sequences, 10% to 15% of them seen just once. The CDR3 is 17 residues long. Germline V gene lookup returns CDR1 SGHDN and CDR2 FVKESK. V was clipped by 4 bases and J by 2 bases, with 20 bases between them. The chain carries TRBV14 and TRBJ2-5; D may correspond to TRBD1 or TRBD2 (6 bases each). The sequencing used PBMCs, mostly from graft donor cells, collected 360 days after TCRalphabeta/CD19-depleted stem cell transplant. The receptor comes from a male patient aged 10-17 years who had a stem cell transplant for acute myeloid leukemia, so the T cells may come from the graft donor. The CDR3: CASSPFAGQGIQETQYF. In DNA, the CDR3 is TGTGCCAGCAGCCCCTTTGCGGGACAAGGGATTCAAGAGACCCAGTACTTC.